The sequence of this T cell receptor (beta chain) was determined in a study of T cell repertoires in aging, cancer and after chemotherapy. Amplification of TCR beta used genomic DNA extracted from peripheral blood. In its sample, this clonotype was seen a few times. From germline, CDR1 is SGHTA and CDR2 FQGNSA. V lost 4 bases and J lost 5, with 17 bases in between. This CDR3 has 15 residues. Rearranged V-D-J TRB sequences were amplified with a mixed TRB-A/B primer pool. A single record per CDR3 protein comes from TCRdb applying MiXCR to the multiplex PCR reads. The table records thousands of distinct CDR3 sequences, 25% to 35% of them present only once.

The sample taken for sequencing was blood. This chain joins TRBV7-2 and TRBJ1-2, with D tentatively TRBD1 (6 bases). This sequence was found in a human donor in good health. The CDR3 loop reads CASSYIGGGPYGYTF. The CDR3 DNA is TGTGCCAGCAGCTACATTGGGGGGGGGCCGTATGGCTACACCTTC.